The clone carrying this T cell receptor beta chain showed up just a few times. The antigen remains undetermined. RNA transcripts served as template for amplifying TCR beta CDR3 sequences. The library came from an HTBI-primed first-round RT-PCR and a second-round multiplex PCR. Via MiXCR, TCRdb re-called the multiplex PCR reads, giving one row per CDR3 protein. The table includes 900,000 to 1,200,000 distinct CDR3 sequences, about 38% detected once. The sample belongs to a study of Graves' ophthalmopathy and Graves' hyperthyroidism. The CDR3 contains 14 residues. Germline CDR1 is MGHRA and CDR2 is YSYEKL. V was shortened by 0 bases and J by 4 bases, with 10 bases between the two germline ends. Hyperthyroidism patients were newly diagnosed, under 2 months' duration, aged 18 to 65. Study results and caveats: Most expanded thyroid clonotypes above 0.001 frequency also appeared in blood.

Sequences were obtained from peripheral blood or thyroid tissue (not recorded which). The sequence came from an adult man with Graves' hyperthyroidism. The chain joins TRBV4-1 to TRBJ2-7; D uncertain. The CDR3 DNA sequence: TGCGCCAGCAGCCAAGACTCTCCGCCTTACGAGCAGTACTTC. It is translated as CASSQDSPPYEQYF.